The sequence of this T cell receptor (beta chain) was determined in a study of blood T cell repertoires in COVID-19. Study summary: Acute and convalescent COVID-19 specimens originated in the United States, Italy and Spain. The analysed material was cDNA or gDNA that came from T cells, B-cell-depleted T cells, or PBMCs.

Original methodology: Reference gene primers were amplified, and this amplification served to estimate nucleated cell counts. Produced via immunoSEQ multiplex PCR; TCRdb's table is partial and in-frame only. From that table come the V and J calls and clone size; the DNA was used to work out D and trimming. This sample carries about 420,000 clones, around 90% of them seen once, and the ten largest clones take 0.7% to 0.85%. In Seattle, patients joined the study during active infection and were tracked longitudinally. Germline V lookup: CDR1 SGHRS, CDR2 YFSETQ. Trimming stripped 3 bases from V and 0 bases from J, with 10 bases between. The CDR3 sequence is 14 residues long.

This chain joins TRBV5-1 and TRBJ2-7; D is possibly TRBD1 (5 bases). This sequence originates from a man aged 18 to 29 with COVID-19, enrolled during active disease. Sequencing input: peripheral blood. The CDR3 is CASSSGHISYEQYF. The CDR3 nucleotides are TGCGCCAGCAGCTCTGGACACATCTCCTACGAGCAGTACTTC. The full variable domain, completed using reference TRBV5-1 and TRBJ2-7, is KAGVTQTPRYLIKTRGQQVTLSCSPISGHRSVSWYQQTPGQGLQFLFEYFSETQRNKGNFPGRFSGRQFSNSRSEMNVSTLELGDSALYLCASSSGHISYEQYFGPGTRLTVT.